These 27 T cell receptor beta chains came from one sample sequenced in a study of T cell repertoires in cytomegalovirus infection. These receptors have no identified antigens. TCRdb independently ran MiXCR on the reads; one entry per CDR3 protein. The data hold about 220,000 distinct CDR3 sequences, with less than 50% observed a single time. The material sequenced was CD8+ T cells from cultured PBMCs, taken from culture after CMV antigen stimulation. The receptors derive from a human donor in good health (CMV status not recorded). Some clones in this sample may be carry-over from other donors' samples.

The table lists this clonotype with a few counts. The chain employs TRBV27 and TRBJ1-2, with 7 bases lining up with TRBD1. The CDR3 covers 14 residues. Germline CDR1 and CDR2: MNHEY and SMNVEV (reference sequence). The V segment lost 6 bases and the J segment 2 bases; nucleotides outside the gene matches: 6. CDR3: CASRDTGQNYGYTF. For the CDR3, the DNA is TGTGCCAGCAGAGACACGGGACAGAACTATGGCTACACCTTC.

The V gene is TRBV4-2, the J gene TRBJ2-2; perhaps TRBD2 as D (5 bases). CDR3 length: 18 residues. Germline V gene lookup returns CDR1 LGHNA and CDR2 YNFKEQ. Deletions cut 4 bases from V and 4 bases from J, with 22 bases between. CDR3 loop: CASSRSALALDTTGELFF. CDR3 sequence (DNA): TGTGCCAGCAGCCGTTCGGCCCTAGCCCTAGATACCACCGGGGAGCTGTTTTTT.

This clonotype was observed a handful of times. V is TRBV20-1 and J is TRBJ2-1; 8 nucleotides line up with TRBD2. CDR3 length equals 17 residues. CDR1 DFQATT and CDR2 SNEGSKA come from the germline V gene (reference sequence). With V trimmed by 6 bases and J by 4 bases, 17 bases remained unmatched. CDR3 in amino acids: CSASRSGGRPTYNEQFF. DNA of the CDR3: TGCAGTGCCTCGAGGTCGGGCGGGAGGCCTACTTACAATGAGCAGTTCTTC.

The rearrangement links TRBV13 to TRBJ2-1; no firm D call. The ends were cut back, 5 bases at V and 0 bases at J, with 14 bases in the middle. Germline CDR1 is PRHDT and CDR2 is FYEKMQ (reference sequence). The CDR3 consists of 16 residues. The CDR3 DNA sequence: TGTGCCAGCAGCCCGCAGTCTAGAGTCTCCTACAATGAGCAGTTCTTC. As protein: CASSPQSRVSYNEQFF. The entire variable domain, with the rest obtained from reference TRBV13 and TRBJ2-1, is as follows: AAGVIQSPRHLIKEKRETATLKCYPIPRHDTVYWYQQGPGQDPQFLISFYEKMQSDKGSIPDRFSAQQFSDYHSELNMSSLELGDSALYFCASSPQSRVSYNEQFFGPGTRLTVL.

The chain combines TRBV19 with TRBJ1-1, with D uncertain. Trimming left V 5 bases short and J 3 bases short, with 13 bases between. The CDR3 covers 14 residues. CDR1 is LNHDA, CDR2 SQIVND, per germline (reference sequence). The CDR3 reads CASSVGVIHTEAFF. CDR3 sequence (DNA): TGTGCCAGTAGTGTTGGAGTCATCCACACTGAAGCTTTCTTT.

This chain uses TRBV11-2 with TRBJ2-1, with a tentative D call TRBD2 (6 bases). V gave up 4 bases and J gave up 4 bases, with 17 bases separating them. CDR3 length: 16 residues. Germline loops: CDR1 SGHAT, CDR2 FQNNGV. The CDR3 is CASSSWDFGVYNEQFF. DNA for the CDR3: TGTGCCAGCAGCTCGTGGGACTTCGGGGTGTACAATGAGCAGTTCTTC.

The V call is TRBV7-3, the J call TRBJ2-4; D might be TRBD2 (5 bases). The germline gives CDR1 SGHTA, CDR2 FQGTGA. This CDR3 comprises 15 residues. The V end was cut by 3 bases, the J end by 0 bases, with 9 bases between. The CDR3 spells CASSFLSGAKNIQYF. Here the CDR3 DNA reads TGTGCCAGCAGCTTCTTAAGCGGAGCCAAAAACATTCAGTACTTC.

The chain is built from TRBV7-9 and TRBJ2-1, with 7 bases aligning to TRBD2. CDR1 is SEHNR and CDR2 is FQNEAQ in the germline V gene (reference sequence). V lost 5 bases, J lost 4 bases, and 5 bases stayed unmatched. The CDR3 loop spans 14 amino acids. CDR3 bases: TGTGCCAGCAGCGCCAGGACTAGGTACAATGAGCAGTTCTTC. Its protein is CASSARTRYNEQFF.

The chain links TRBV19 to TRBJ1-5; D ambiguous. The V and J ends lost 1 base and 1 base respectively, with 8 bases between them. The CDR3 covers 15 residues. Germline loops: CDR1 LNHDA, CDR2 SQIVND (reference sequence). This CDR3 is CASSIGYGSNQPQHF. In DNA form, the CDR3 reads TGTGCCAGTAGTATAGGGTATGGGAGCAATCAGCCCCAGCATTTT. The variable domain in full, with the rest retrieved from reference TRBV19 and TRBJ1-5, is DGGITQSPKYLFRKEGQNVTLSCEQNLNHDAMYWYRQDPGQGLRLIYYSQIVNDFQKGDIAEGYSVSREKKESFPLTVTSAQKNPTAFYLCASSIGYGSNQPQHFGDGTRLSIL.

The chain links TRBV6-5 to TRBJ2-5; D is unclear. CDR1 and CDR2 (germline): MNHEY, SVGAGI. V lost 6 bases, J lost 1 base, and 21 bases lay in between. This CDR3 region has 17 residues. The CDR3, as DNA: TGTGCCAGCAGCCCGAGTCGGGCACCCTTACGCCAAGAGACCCAGTACTTC. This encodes CASSPSRAPLRQETQYF.

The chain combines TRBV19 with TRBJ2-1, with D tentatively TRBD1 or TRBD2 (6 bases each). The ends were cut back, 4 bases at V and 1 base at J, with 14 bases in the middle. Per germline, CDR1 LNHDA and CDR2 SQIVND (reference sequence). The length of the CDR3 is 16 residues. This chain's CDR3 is CASSRPGAVSYNEQFF. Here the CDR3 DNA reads TGTGCCAGTAGTAGGCCGGGGGCTGTATCCTACAATGAGCAGTTCTTC.

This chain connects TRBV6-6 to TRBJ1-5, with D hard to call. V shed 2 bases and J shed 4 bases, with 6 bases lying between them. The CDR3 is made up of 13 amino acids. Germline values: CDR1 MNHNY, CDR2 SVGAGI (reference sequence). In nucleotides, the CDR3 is TGTGCCAGCAGTTACGGGATAAATCAGCCCCAGCATTTT. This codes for CASSYGINQPQHF.

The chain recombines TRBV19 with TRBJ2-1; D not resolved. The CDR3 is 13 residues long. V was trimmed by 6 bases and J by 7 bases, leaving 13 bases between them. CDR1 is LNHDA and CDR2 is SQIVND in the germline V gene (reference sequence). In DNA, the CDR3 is TGTGCCAGTAGCCCTAGGATTCGGAATGAGCAGTTCTTC. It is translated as CASSPRIRNEQFF.

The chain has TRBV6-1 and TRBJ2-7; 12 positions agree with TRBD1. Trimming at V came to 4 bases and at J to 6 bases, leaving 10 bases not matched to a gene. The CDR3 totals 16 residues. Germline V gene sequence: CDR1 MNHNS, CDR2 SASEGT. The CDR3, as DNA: TGTGCCAGCAGTGTTTTTGGGGACAGGGGGCCTGGCGAGCAGTACTTC. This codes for CASSVFGDRGPGEQYF.

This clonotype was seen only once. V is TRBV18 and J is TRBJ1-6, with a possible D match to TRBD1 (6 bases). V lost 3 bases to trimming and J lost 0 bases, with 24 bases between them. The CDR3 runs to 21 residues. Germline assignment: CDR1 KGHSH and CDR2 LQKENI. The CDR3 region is CASSPHAKNRDTSSYNSPLHF. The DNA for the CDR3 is TGTGCCAGCTCACCTCATGCTAAAAACCGGGACACGTCCTCCTATAATTCACCCCTCCACTTT.

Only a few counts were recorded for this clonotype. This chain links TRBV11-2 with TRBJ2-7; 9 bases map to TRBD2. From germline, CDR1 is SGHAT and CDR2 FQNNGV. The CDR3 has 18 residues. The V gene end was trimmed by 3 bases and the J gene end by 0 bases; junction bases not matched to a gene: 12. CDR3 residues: CASSFYPGTSPNSYEQYF. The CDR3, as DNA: TGTGCCAGCAGCTTCTATCCCGGGACTAGCCCTAACTCCTACGAGCAGTACTTC.

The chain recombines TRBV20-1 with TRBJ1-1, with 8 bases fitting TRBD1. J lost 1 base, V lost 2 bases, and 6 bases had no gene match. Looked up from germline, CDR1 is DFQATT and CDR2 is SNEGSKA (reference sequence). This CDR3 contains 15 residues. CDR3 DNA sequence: TGCAGTGCTAGACCGACAGGGGCCGCGAACACTGAAGCTTTCTTT. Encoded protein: CSARPTGAANTEAFF.

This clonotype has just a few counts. The CDR3 nucleotides read TGTGCCAGCAGCTTAGAGGCGCGGGGAGCAACTAATGAAAAACTGTTTTTT. This encodes CASSLEARGATNEKLFF. V usage is TRBV7-8 and J usage is TRBJ1-4; D is unresolved. V gave up 1 base and J gave up 0 bases, with 12 bases separating them. Germline V CDR1 and CDR2: SGHVS, FQNEAQ. This CDR3 contains 17 residues.

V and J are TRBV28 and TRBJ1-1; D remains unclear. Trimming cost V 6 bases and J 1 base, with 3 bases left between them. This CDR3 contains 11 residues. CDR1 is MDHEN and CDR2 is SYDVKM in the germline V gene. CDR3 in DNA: TGTGCCAGCAGATGGAACACTGAAGCTTTCTTT. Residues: CASRWNTEAFF.

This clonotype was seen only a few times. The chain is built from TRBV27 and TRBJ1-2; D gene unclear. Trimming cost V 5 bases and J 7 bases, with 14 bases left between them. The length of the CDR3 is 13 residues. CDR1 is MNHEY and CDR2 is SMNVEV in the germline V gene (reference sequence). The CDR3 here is CASSQTSFGGYTF. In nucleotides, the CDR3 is TGTGCCAGCAGTCAGACGTCTTTTGGTGGCTACACCTTC.

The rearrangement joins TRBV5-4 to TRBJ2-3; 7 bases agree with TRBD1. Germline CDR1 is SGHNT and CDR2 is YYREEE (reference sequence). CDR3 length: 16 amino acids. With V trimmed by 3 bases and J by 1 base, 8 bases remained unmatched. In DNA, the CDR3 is TGTGCCAGCAGCTCGTATGGGACAGAAGGCACAGATACGCAGTATTTT. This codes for CASSSYGTEGTDTQYF.

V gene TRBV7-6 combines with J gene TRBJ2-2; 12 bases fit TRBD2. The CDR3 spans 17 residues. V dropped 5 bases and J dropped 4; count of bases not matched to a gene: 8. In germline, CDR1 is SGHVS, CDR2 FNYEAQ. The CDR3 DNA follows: TGTGCCAGCAGCCCTCTCTCTAGCGGGAGGGCCACCGGGGAGCTGTTTTTT. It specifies CASSPLSSGRATGELFF.

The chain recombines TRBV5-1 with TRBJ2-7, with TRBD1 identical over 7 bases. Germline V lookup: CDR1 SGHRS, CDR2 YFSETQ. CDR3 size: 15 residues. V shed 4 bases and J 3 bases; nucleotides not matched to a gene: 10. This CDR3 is CASSLTDRARYEQYF. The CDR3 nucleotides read TGCGCCAGCAGCCTTACCGACAGGGCGCGCTACGAGCAGTACTTC.

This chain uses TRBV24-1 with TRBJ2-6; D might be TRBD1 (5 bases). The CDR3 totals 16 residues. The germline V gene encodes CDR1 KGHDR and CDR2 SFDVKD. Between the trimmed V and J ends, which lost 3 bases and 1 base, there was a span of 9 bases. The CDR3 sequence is CATSDNQGSGANVLTF. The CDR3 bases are TGTGCCACCAGTGATAATCAGGGTTCTGGGGCCAACGTCCTGACTTTC.

CDR3 amino acids: CASRFGGSFPHQHF. CDR3 DNA sequence: TGTGCCAGCAGGTTTGGGGGGAGTTTTCCGCACCAGCATTTT. This chain joins TRBV12-3 or TRBV12-4 and TRBJ1-5, with D possibly matching TRBD1 (5 bases). V lost 6 bases, J lost 12 bases, and 21 bases lay in between. CDR3 length: 14 amino acids.

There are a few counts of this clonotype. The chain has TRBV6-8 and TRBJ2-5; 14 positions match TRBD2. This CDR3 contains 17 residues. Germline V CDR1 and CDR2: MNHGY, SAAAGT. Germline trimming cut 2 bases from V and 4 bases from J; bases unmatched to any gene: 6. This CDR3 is CASSYETSGRDGETQYF. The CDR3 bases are TGTGCCAGCAGTTACGAGACTAGCGGGAGGGATGGAGAGACCCAGTACTTC.

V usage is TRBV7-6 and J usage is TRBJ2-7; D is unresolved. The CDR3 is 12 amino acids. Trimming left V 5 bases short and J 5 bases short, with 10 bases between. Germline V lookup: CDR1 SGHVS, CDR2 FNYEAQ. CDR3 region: CASSSDPNEQYF. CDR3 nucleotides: TGTGCCAGCAGCAGCGACCCCAACGAGCAGTACTTC.